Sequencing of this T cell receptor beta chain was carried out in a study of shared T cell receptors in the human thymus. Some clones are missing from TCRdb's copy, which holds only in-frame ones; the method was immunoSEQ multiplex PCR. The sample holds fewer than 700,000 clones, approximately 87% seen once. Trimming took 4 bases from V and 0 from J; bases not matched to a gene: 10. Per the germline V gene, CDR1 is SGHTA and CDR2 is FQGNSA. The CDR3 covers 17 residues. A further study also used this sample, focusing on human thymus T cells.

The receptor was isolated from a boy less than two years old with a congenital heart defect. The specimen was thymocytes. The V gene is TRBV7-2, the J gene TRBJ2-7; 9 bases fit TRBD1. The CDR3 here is CASSSRDREVSSYEQYF. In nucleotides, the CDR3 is TGTGCCAGCAGCTCCCGGGACAGGGAGGTGAGCTCCTACGAGCAGTACTTC.